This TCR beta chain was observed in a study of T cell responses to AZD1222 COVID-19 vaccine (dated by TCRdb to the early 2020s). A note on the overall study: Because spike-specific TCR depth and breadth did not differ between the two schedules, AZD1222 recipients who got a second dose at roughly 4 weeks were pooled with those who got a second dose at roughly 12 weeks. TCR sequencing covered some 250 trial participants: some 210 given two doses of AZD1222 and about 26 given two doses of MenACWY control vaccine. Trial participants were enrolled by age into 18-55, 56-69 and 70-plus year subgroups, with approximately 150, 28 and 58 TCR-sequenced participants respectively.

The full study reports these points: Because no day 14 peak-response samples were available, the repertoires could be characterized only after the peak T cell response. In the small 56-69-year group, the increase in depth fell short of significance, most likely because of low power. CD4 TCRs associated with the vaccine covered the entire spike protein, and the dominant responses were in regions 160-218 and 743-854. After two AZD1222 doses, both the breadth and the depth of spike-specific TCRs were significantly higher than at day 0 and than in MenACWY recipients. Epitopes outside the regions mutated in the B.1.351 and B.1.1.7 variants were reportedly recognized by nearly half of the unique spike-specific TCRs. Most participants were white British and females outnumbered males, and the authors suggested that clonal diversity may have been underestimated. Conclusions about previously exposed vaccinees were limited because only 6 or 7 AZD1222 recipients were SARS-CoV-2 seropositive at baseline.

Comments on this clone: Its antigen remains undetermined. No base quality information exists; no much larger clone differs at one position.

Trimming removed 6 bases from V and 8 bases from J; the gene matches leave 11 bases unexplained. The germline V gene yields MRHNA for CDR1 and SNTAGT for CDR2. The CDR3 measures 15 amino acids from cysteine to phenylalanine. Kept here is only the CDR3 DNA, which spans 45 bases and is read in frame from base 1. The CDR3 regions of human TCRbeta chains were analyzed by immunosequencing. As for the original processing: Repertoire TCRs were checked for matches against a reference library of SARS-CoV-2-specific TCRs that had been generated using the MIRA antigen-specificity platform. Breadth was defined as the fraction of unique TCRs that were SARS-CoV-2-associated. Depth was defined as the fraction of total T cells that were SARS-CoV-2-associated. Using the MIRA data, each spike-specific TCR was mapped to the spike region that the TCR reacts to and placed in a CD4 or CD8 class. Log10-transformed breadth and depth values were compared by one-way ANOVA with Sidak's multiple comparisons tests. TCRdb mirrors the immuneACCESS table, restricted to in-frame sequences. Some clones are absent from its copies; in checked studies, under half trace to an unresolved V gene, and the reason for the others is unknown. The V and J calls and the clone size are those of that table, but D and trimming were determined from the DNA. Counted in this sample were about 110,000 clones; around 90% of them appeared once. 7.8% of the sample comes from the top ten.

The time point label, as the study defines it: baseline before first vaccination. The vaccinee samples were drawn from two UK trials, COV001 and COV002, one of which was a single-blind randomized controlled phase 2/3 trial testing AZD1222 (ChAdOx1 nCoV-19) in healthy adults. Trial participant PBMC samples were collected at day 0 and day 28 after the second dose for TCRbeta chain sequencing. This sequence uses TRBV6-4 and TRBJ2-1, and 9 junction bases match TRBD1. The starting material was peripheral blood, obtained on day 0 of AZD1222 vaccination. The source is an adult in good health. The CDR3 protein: CASSRLGQGLDEQFF. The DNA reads TGTGCCAGCAGCCGGTTGGGACAGGGTTTGGATGAGCAGTTCTTC.